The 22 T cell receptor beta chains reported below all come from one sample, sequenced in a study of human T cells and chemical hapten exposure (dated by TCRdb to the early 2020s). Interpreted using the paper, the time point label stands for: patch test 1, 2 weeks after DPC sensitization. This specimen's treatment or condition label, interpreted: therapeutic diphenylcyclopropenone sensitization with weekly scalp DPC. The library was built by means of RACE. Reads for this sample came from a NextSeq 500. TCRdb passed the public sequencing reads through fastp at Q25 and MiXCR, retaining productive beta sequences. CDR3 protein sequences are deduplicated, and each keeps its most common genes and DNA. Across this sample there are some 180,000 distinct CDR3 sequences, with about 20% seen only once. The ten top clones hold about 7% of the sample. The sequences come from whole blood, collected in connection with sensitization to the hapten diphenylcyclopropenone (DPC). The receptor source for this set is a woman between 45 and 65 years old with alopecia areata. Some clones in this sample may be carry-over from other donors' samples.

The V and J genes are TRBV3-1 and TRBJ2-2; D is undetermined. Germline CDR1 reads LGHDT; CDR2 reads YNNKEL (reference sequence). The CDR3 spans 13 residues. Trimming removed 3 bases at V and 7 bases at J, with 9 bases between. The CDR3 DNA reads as TGTGCCAGCAGCCACCTTGGCGTCGGGGAGCTGTTTTTT. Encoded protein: CASSHLGVGELFF. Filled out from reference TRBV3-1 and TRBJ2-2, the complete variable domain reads DTAVSQTPKYLVTQMGNDKSIKCEQNLGHDTMYWYKQDSKKFLKIMFSYNNKELIINETVPNRFSPKSPDKAHLNLHINSLELGDSAVYFCASSHLGVGELFFGEGSRLTVL.

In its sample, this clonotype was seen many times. CDR3 in amino acids: CASRTGQGAKYTEAFF. The CDR3 bases are TGTGCCAGCAGGACCGGACAGGGGGCCAAATACACTGAAGCTTTCTTT. The chain uses TRBV2 and TRBJ1-1, with 11 nucleotides matching TRBD1. Per germline, CDR1 SNHLY and CDR2 FYNNEI. The V and J ends lost 6 bases and 3 bases, in that order; junction bases with no gene match: 9. The CDR3 totals 16 residues.

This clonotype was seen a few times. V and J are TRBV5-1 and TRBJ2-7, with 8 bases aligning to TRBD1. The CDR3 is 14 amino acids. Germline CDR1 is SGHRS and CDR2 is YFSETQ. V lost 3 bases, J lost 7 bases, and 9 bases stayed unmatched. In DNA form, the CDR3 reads TGCGCCAGCAGCTCGGCAGGGGGCTCGGGAGAGCAGTACTTC. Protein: CASSSAGGSGEQYF.

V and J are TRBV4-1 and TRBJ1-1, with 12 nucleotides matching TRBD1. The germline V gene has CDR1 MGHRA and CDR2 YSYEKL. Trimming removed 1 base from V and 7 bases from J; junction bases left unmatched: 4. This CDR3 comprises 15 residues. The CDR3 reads CASSQGDRGLGEAFF. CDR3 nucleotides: TGCGCCAGCAGCCAAGGGGACAGGGGGCTGGGTGAAGCTTTCTTT.

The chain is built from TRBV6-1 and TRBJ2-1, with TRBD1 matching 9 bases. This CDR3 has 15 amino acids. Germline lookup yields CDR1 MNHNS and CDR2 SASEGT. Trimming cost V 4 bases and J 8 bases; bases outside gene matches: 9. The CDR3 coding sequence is TGTGCCAGCAGTGTTCAGGGACAGGGTTGGGATGAGCAGTTCTTC. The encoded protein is CASSVQGQGWDEQFF.

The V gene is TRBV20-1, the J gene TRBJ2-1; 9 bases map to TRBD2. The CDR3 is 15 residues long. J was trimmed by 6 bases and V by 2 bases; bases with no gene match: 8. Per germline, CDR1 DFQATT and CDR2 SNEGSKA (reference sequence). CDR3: CSARSLAGGFNEQFF. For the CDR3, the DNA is TGCAGTGCTAGATCACTGGCGGGAGGGTTCAATGAGCAGTTCTTC.

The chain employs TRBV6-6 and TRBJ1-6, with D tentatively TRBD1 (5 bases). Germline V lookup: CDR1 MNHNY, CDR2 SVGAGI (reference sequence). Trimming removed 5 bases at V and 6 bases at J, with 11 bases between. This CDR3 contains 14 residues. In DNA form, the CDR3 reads TGTGCCAGCAGTCCCACCGGGGGTAATTCACCCCTCCACTTT. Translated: CASSPTGGNSPLHF.

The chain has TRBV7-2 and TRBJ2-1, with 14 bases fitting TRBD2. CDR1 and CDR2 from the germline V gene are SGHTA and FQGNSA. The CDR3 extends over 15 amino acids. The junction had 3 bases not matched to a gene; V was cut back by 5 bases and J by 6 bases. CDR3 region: CASSPTSGGGNEQFF. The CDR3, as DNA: TGTGCCAGCAGCCCGACTAGCGGGGGGGGCAATGAGCAGTTCTTC.

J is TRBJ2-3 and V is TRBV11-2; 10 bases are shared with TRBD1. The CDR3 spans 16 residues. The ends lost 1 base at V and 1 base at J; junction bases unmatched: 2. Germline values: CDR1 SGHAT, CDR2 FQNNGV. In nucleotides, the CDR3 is TGTGCCAGCAGCTTAGTGACAGGGGGCGGCACAGATACGCAGTATTTT. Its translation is CASSLVTGGGTDTQYF.

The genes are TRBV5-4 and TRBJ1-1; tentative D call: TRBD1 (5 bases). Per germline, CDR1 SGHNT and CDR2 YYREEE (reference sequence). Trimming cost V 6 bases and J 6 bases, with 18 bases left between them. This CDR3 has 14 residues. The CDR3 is CASTNLRGEAEAFF. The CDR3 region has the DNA TGTGCCAGCACCAACCTTCGGGGGGAGGCTGAAGCTTTCTTT.

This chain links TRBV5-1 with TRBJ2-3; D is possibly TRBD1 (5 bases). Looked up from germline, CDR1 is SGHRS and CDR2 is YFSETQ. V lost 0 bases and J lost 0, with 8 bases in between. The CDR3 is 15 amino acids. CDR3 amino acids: CASSLGQISTDTQYF. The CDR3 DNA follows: TGCGCCAGCAGCTTGGGACAGATAAGCACAGATACGCAGTATTTT.

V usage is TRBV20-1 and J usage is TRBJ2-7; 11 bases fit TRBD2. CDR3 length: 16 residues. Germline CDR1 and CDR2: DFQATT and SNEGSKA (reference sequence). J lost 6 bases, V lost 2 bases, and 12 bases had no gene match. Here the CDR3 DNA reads TGCAGTGCTAGATATCACCCTAGCGGGAGGCTAGGCGAGCAGTACTTC. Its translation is CSARYHPSGRLGEQYF.

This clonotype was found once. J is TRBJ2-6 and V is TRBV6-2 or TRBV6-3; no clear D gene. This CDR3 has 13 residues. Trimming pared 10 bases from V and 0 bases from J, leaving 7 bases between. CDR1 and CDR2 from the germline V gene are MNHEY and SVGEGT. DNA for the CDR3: TGTGCCATCAAGCCCTCTGGGGCCAACGTCCTGACTTTC. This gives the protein CAIKPSGANVLTF.

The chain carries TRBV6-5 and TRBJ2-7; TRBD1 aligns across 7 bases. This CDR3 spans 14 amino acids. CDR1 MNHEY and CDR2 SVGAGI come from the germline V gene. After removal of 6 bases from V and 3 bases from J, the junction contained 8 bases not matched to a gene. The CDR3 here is CASSPRQGVYEQYF. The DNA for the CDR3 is TGTGCCAGCAGCCCCCGACAGGGAGTCTACGAGCAGTACTTC.

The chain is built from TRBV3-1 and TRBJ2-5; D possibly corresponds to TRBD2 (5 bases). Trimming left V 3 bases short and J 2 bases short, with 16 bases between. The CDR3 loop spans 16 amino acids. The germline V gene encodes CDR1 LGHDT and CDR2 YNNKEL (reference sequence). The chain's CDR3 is CASSQPLEAFQETQYF. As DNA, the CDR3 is TGTGCCAGCAGCCAGCCGCTGGAGGCGTTTCAAGAGACCCAGTACTTC.

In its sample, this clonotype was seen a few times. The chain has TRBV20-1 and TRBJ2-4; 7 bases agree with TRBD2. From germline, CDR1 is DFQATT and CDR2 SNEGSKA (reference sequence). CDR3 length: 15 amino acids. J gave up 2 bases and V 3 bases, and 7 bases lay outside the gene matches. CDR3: CSASLQRDSKNIQYF. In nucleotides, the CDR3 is TGCAGTGCTAGTCTTCAGCGGGACTCCAAAAACATTCAGTACTTC.

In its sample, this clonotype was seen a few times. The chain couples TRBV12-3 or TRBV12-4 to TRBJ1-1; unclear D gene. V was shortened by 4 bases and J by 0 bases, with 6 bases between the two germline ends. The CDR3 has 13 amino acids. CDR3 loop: CASSYHMNTEAFF. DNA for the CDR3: TGTGCCAGCAGTTATCATATGAACACTGAAGCTTTCTTT.

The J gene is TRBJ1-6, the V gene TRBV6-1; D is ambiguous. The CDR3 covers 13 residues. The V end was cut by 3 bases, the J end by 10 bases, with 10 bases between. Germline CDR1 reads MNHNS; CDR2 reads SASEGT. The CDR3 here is CASSDQGNSPLHF. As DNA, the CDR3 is TGTGCCAGCAGTGATCAAGGGAACTCACCCCTCCACTTT.

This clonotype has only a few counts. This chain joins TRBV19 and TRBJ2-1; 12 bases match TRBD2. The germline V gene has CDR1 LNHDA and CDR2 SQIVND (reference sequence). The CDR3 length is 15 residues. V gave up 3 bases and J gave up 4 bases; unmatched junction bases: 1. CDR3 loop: CASSIGTSGYNEQFF. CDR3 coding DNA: TGTGCCAGTAGTATTGGGACTAGCGGGTACAATGAGCAGTTCTTC.

The DNA of the CDR3 is TGCGCCAGCCGCGAAATGACAGGGCTAACTGAAGCTTTCTTT. Encoded protein: CASREMTGLTEAFF. The rearrangement links TRBV5-1 to TRBJ1-1; the match to TRBD1 covers 7 bases. V was pared by 7 bases and J by 5 bases, with 11 bases of the junction left unmatched. This CDR3 is 14 amino acids long. Germline V lookup: CDR1 SGHRS, CDR2 YFSETQ.

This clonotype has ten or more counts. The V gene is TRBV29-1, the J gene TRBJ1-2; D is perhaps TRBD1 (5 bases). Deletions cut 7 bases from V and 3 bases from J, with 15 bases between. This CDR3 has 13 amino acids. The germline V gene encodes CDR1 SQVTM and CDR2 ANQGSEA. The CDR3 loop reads CSAGQGRDYGYTF. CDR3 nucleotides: TGCAGCGCCGGACAAGGACGGGACTATGGCTACACCTTC.

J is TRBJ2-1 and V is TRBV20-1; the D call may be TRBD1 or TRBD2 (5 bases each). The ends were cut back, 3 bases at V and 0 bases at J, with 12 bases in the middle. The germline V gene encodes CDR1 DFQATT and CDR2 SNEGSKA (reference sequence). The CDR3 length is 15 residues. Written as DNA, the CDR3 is TGCAGTGCTAGGGTTGCAGGGAGCTCCTACAATGAGCAGTTCTTC. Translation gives CSARVAGSSYNEQFF.